Following are 28 T cell receptor beta chains from one sample sequenced in a study of CD8+CD57+ T cells in acquired aplastic anemia. Those patients picked for sequencing had displayed CD8+CD57+ cell expansion on flow cytometry. Profiles of TCR beta VDJ and CDR3 were generated from a genomic DNA template. TCRdb re-called the reads with MiXCR, one entry per CDR3 protein. The data hold about 190,000 distinct CDR3 sequences, with more than 45% observed a single time. Material: sorted CD4+, CD8+, or CD8+CD57+ T cells (not recorded which) from PBMCs. The receptors here all came from a human donor with aplastic anemia.

This clonotype appeared many times. V gene TRBV9 combines with J gene TRBJ2-1; 11 positions match TRBD2. With 3 bases clipped from V and 7 bases from J, the junction kept 21 bases outside the gene matches. Per germline, CDR1 SGDLS and CDR2 YYNGEE. The CDR3 loop spans 20 amino acids. The CDR3 here is CASSAIPRLASGRRTNEQFF. The CDR3 nucleotides are TGTGCCAGCAGCGCTATACCAAGGTTGGCTAGCGGGAGGAGGACAAATGAGCAGTTCTTC.

This clonotype was found a few times. This sequence joins TRBV27 and TRBJ1-5; D remains unclear. The CDR3 has 17 amino acids. The V end was cut by 4 bases, the J end by 4 bases, with 20 bases between. CDR1 and CDR2 (germline): MNHEY, SMNVEV (reference sequence). The CDR3 region has the DNA TGTGCCAGCAGTTCGGCACCATTCCGGGCCAGGAATCAGCCCCAGCATTTT. Protein product: CASSSAPFRARNQPQHF.

J is TRBJ2-7 and V is TRBV7-9; D ambiguous. The CDR3 is 14 residues long. Trimming took off 10 bases at V and 0 bases at J, with 16 bases between the two ends. Germline-derived CDR1 and CDR2 are SEHNR and FQNEAQ (reference sequence). This CDR3 reads CATATYKSSYEQYF. The CDR3 bases are TGTGCCACCGCCACCTACAAGAGCTCCTACGAGCAGTACTTC. Combining the CDR3 with reference TRBV7-9 and TRBJ2-7 gives the whole variable domain DTGVSQNPRHKITKRGQNVTFRCDPISEHNRLYWYRQTLGQGPEFLTYFQNEAQLEKSRLLSDRFSAERPKGSFSTLEIQRTEQGDSAMYLCATATYKSSYEQYFGPGTRLTVT.

This clonotype has a count of ten or more. V usage is TRBV24-1 and J usage is TRBJ1-1; maybe TRBD1 (5 bases). The V end was cut by 5 bases, the J end by 5 bases, with 11 bases between. The CDR3 consists of 13 residues. Germline CDR1 reads KGHDR; CDR2 reads SFDVKD. The CDR3 nucleotides read TGTGCCACCAGTGGCCCTAGGGGAACTGAAGCTTTCTTT. This encodes CATSGPRGTEAFF.

The DNA for the CDR3 is TGTGCCAGCAGCGGACTAGCGGGGACCACCGGGGAGCTGTTTTTT. It yields the protein CASSGLAGTTGELFF. The chain joins TRBV5-6 to TRBJ2-2; TRBD2 matches 12 bases. The germline V gene has CDR1 SGHDT and CDR2 YYEEEE. The CDR3 runs to 15 residues. V was clipped by 4 bases and J by 4 bases; unmatched bases: 2.

Regarding this clonotype: A much larger clone lies a single base off, so this may be a read error. This chain joins TRBV11-1 and TRBJ1-1; 8 nucleotides line up with TRBD1. The CDR3 length is 13 residues. Germline lookup yields CDR1 SGHAT and CDR2 FQDESV (reference sequence). The ends lost 6 bases at V and 3 bases at J; junction bases unmatched: 3. In DNA, the CDR3 is TGTGCCAGCAGAGGACAGGGCTACACTGAAGCTTTCTTT. Translation gives CASRGQGYTEAFF.

Comment on this clonotype: The junction departs from the called germline gene at one end, perhaps through a read error. The chain recombines TRBV20-1 with TRBJ1-2; D gene unclear. CDR1 and CDR2 from the germline V gene are DFQATT and SNEGSKA (reference sequence). The CDR3 consists of 13 residues. The CDR3 DNA reads as TGCAGTGCTAGAGAAATTGCCGACTATGGCTTCACCTTC. It specifies CSAREIADYGFTF.

CDR3 bases: TGTGCCAGTAGTGAAAGGGACAGGCATGGCTACACCTTC. Protein: CASSERDRHGYTF. The genes are TRBV19 and TRBJ1-2; 8 positions match TRBD1. V lost 5 bases, J lost 6 bases, and 5 bases stayed unmatched. CDR1 and CDR2 (germline): LNHDA, SQIVND (reference sequence). The CDR3 sequence is 13 residues long.

This clonotype was seen ten or more times. V is TRBV20-1 and J is TRBJ2-3; unclear D gene. The CDR3 contains 11 residues. Trimming left V 6 bases short and J 2 bases short, with 6 bases between. CDR1 is DFQATT, CDR2 SNEGSKA, per germline (reference sequence). In DNA form, the CDR3 reads TGCAGTGCAAGGACCACAGATACGCAGTATTTT. This codes for CSARTTDTQYF.

There are many counts of this clonotype. The V gene is TRBV7-9, the J gene TRBJ2-1; the D gene is possibly TRBD2 (5 bases). V lost 6 bases and J lost 10, with 10 bases in between. The germline gives CDR1 SEHNR, CDR2 FQNEAQ (reference sequence). There are 11 residues in the CDR3. This CDR3 reads CASRSEGEQFF. The CDR3 coding sequence is TGTGCCAGCAGGTCCGAGGGCGAGCAGTTCTTC.

As for this clonotype: Given a much more abundant clone one base away, this may be a read error. The chain is built from TRBV5-1 and TRBJ2-1; D ambiguous. The length of the CDR3 is 13 residues. Germline CDR1 and CDR2: SGHRS and YFSETQ. V lost 0 bases, J lost 6 bases, and 7 bases lay in between. The CDR3 is CASSLDPGNEQFF. CDR3 DNA sequence: TGCGCCAGCAGCTTGGACCCCGGCAATGAGCAGTTCTTC.

At least ten counts were recorded for this clonotype. The genes are TRBV11-2 and TRBJ2-5; D ambiguous. CDR3 length equals 16 residues. Germline lookup yields CDR1 SGHAT and CDR2 FQNNGV. V was pared by 4 bases and J by 4 bases, with 19 bases between. The CDR3 sequence is CASSSPMVPVGETQYF. The CDR3 bases are TGTGCCAGCAGCTCCCCGATGGTCCCTGTGGGAGAGACCCAGTACTTC.

As concerns this clonotype: Because it lacks the conserved phenylalanine or tryptophan at the end, this CDR3 is likely a read error. The J gene is TRBJ2-6, the V gene TRBV20-1, with D perhaps matching TRBD1 (6 bases). Trimming pared 3 bases from V and 4 bases from J, leaving 13 bases between. This CDR3 spans 15 amino acids. Germline V gives CDR1 DFQATT, CDR2 SNEGSKA (reference sequence). CDR3 in amino acids: CSASGAGVGANVLTL. The CDR3 DNA follows: TGCAGTGCTAGTGGGGCAGGGGTCGGGGCCAACGTCCTGACTCTC.

CDR3 in amino acids: CAIAGTSGRTTYEQYF. CDR3 DNA sequence: TGTGCCATCGCCGGGACTAGCGGGAGGACGACCTACGAGCAGTACTTC. The chain couples TRBV10-3 to TRBJ2-7, with TRBD2 matching 15 bases. The CDR3 extends over 16 amino acids. V was pared by 8 bases and J by 2 bases, with 7 bases of the junction left unmatched. The V gene's germline CDR1 is ENHRY and CDR2 SYGVKD.

The table lists this clonotype with a few counts. A read error may be the cause here, since a much bigger clone is one base away. The chain couples TRBV7-9 to TRBJ1-1; possibly TRBD1 for D (5 bases). This CDR3 region has 18 residues. Germline V gene data show CDR1 as SEHNR and CDR2 as FQNEAQ (reference sequence). Between the trimmed V and J ends, which lost 1 base and 4 bases, there was a span of 22 bases. CDR3 nucleotides: TGTGCCAGCAGCTTAGGACATATGGGTGGGACGGTGAGCACTGAAGCTTTCTTT. It encodes CASSLGHMGGTVSTEAFF.

With regard to this clonotype: One end of the junction is discordant with germline, which a read error may explain. The CDR3 spells CASSLPVGSGRRF. In DNA, the CDR3 is TGTGCCAGCAGCTTACCGGTGGGTAGTGGGCGGAGGTTC. V gene TRBV7-9 combines with J gene TRBJ2-7; D may be TRBD2 (5 bases). Germline CDR1 and CDR2: SEHNR and FQNEAQ (reference sequence). The CDR3 sequence is 13 residues long.

J is TRBJ2-7 and V is TRBV6-6; 9 nucleotides match TRBD1. Germline-derived CDR1 and CDR2 are MNHNY and SVGAGI (reference sequence). This CDR3 has 15 residues. V lost 5 bases to trimming and J lost 4 bases; unmatched junction nucleotides: 9. CDR3: CASSDLPGQGYEQYF. CDR3 DNA: TGTGCCAGCAGTGACCTCCCGGGACAGGGTTACGAGCAGTACTTC.

Points on this clonotype: One end of the junction fails to match germline, which may point to a read error. The chain recombines TRBV2 with TRBJ2-5, with D perhaps given as TRBD1 or TRBD2 (5 bases each). The germline gives CDR1 SNHLY, CDR2 FYNNEI. CDR3 size: 15 residues. The CDR3 DNA reads as TGTGCCAGCAATGAAGCGCTTCGAGGGGAAGAGACCAAGTACTTC. Encoded protein: CASNEALRGEETKYF.

The sample holds many counts of this clonotype. The gene calls are TRBV6-1 and TRBJ2-5; D uncertain. V lost 8 bases and J lost 2, with 15 bases in between. In germline, CDR1 is MNHNS, CDR2 SASEGT. This CDR3 comprises 14 residues. Here the CDR3 reads CASLWSAEQETQYF. CDR3 coding DNA: TGTGCCAGCCTCTGGAGCGCAGAGCAAGAGACCCAGTACTTC.

J is TRBJ2-1 and V is TRBV24-1, with 15 nucleotides matching TRBD2. V trimming: 4 bases; J trimming: 2 bases; junction bases outside the gene matches: 2. The CDR3 covers 17 residues. Germline V gives CDR1 KGHDR, CDR2 SFDVKD. DNA of the CDR3: TGTGCCACCAGTGACAGGACTAGCGGGAGGGCCTACAATGAGCAGTTCTTC. It specifies CATSDRTSGRAYNEQFF.

The DNA of the CDR3 is TGCGCCAGGAGATTTGGTCCCTCCTCCCCCCTGGGGGCCAACGTCCTGACTTTC. The encoded protein is CARRFGPSSPLGANVLTF. The genes are TRBV10-1 and TRBJ2-6; no definite D call. V was trimmed by 9 bases and J by 4 bases, leaving 25 bases between them. This CDR3 is built from 18 residues. Germline V gene lookup returns CDR1 WNHNN and CDR2 SYGVQD (reference sequence).

The V call is TRBV7-9, the J call TRBJ2-7; tentatively, D is TRBD2 (6 bases). CDR3 length equals 15 residues. The germline CDR1 and CDR2 sequences are SEHNR and FQNEAQ (reference sequence). Trimming took off 2 bases at V and 5 bases at J, with 16 bases between the two ends. The CDR3 protein is CASSLSGGMPNEQYF. CDR3 sequence (DNA): TGTGCCAGCAGCTTAAGTGGGGGGATGCCTAACGAGCAGTACTTC.

The sample holds many counts of this clonotype. An end of the junction differs from the germline gene, which may be a read error. The gene calls are TRBV2 and TRBJ2-1; D unresolved. CDR3 size: 12 residues. Germline CDR1 reads SNHLY; CDR2 reads FYNNEI. The CDR3: CASSEAAARSDF. The CDR3, as DNA: TGTGCCAGCAGTGAAGCGGCAGCCCGGTCGGACTTC.

For this clonotype: A junction end diverges from the germline sequence, so it may reflect a read error. J is TRBJ2-7 and V is TRBV15; D call uncertain. The germline CDR1 and CDR2 sequences are LNHNV and YYDKDF (reference sequence). This CDR3 is built from 13 residues. The CDR3 DNA reads TGTGCCACCAGCAGAGCTGGCACCAACGAGCAGCACTTC. Translation: CATSRAGTNEQHF. The full variable domain, its missing parts supplied by reference TRBV15 and TRBJ2-7, is DAMVIQNPRYQVTQFGKPVTLSCSQTLNHNVMYWYQQKSSQAPKLLFHYYDKDFNNEADTPDNFQSRRPNTSFCFLDIRSPGLGDTAMYLCATSRAGTNEQHFGPGTRLTVT.

This clonotype was seen many times. The V and J genes are TRBV9 and TRBJ1-2; D is unresolved. V dropped 0 bases and J dropped 2 bases, with 11 bases sitting between them. Germline loops: CDR1 SGDLS, CDR2 YYNGEE. The CDR3 spans 15 residues. The chain's CDR3 is CASSVGPVQNYGYTF. CDR3 bases: TGTGCCAGCAGCGTAGGCCCCGTACAGAACTATGGCTACACCTTC.

This clonotype was seen a few times. The chain is built from TRBV24-1 and TRBJ1-2, with 9 bases aligning to TRBD1. Trimming took 6 bases from V and 8 from J; bases not matched to a gene: 9. Germline CDR1 KGHDR, CDR2 SFDVKD. CDR3 length equals 14 residues. The CDR3, as DNA: TGTGCCACCAGTCCGGGGGGGACAGGGAACGGCTACACCTTC. Translation: CATSPGGTGNGYTF.

The chain combines TRBV6-1 with TRBJ2-1; no clear D gene. The CDR3 extends over 9 amino acids. Germline loops: CDR1 MNHNS, CDR2 SASEGT. V lost 5 bases to trimming and J lost 12 bases, with 5 bases between them. In nucleotides, the CDR3 is TGTGCCAGCAGTCAATCGCAGTTCTTC. The encoded protein is CASSQSQFF.

The rearrangement joins TRBV20-1 to TRBJ2-5; TRBD1 agrees at 8 bases. Germline loops: CDR1 DFQATT, CDR2 SNEGSKA (reference sequence). The CDR3 consists of 14 residues. V dropped 2 bases and J dropped 6; count of bases not matched to a gene: 8. In DNA form, the CDR3 reads TGCAGTGCTAGATGGCAGGGGGCTGAAAAGACCCAGTACTTC. Amino acid sequence: CSARWQGAEKTQYF.